Listed here are 29 T cell receptor beta chains from one sample, sequenced in a study of blood T cell repertoires in COVID-19. Clones were sequenced by immunoSEQ multiplex PCR, and TCRdb holds only the in-frame ones, with some missing. The data show roughly 250,000 clones, with about 85% seen just once and around 0.96% held by the top ten. What was sequenced was peripheral blood. These receptors all come from a man aged 40-49 years with acute or convalescent COVID-19.

This clone was found once. The chain employs TRBV19 and TRBJ2-1, with D tentatively TRBD2 (7 bases). Trimming took 1 base from V and 2 from J, leaving 9 bases between them. Germline CDR1 reads LNHDA; CDR2 reads SQIVND (reference sequence). This CDR3 contains 15 residues. The CDR3 bases are TGTGCCAGTAGTATAGCCGGGGGGCCCTACAATGAGCAGTTCTTC. Protein sequence: CASSIAGGPYNEQFF.

V usage is TRBV19 and J usage is TRBJ1-6; possibly TRBD1 for D (6 bases). The CDR3 extends over 13 amino acids. Germline assignment: CDR1 LNHDA and CDR2 SQIVND (reference sequence). With 7 bases removed from V and 7 bases from J, the gap between germline ends came to 11 bases. The CDR3, as DNA: TGTGCCAGTACGAGGACAGAGAATTCACCCCTCCACTTT. Translation gives CASTRTENSPLHF.

The V and J genes are TRBV5-1 and TRBJ2-1, with 11 positions matching TRBD2. Germline V CDR1 and CDR2: SGHRS, YFSETQ. Trimming removed 2 bases from V and 3 bases from J; junction bases left unmatched: 1. This CDR3 comprises 15 residues. For the CDR3, the DNA is TGCGCCAGCAGCTTTAGCGGGGGGGTCTACAATGAGCAGTTCTTC. This sequence encodes CASSFSGGVYNEQFF.

This chain uses TRBV11-2 with TRBJ1-1; 7 bases agree with TRBD1. Germline CDR1 and CDR2: SGHAT and FQNNGV. The CDR3 totals 14 residues. J lost 1 base, V lost 3 bases, and 2 bases had no gene match. The CDR3 is CASSFRGANTEAFF. CDR3 sequence (DNA): TGTGCCAGCAGCTTCAGGGGGGCGAACACTGAAGCTTTCTTT.

This chain links TRBV5-5 with TRBJ2-3; 9 bases map to TRBD1. CDR1 is SGHKS and CDR2 is YYEKEE in the germline V gene (reference sequence). This CDR3 spans 17 amino acids. V shed 1 base and J 0 bases; nucleotides not matched to a gene: 6. The DNA of the CDR3 is TGTGCCAGCAGCTTGACGACAGGGGGATTTAGCACAGATACGCAGTATTTT. It yields the protein CASSLTTGGFSTDTQYF.

This chain uses TRBV11-1 with TRBJ2-7, with a tentative D call TRBD1 (6 bases). CDR1 SGHAT and CDR2 FQDESV come from the germline V gene (reference sequence). The V and J ends lost 4 bases and 2 bases respectively, with 9 bases between them. The CDR3 contains 13 residues. Here the CDR3 reads CASSSDSTYEQYF. The CDR3 region has the DNA TGTGCCAGCAGCTCGGACAGTACCTACGAGCAGTACTTC.

J is TRBJ1-5 and V is TRBV5-1; D gene uncertain. The CDR3 is made up of 15 amino acids. Trimming shortened V by 1 base and J by 3 bases, and 11 bases separated the two germline ends. Germline loops: CDR1 SGHRS, CDR2 YFSETQ. CDR3 nucleotides: TGCGCCAGCAGCTTGTCGGGAGTGGCCAATCAGCCCCAGCATTTT. Translating it yields CASSLSGVANQPQHF.

This chain joins TRBV10-1 and TRBJ1-3; D unclear. The CDR3 runs to 11 residues. CDR1 is WNHNN and CDR2 is SYGVQD in the germline V gene (reference sequence). Trimming shortened V by 5 bases and J by 5 bases, and 4 bases separated the two germline ends. CDR3: CASSKRNTIYF. Written as DNA, the CDR3 is TGCGCCAGCAGTAAGCGAAACACCATATATTTT.

The chain couples TRBV5-4 to TRBJ1-2; D is unresolved. The ends were cut back, 0 bases at V and 4 bases at J, with 10 bases in the middle. This CDR3 comprises 14 residues. From germline, CDR1 is SGHNT and CDR2 YYREEE (reference sequence). CDR3 nucleotide sequence: TGTGCCAGCAGCTTGGACGGTTCTGGCTATGGCTACACCTTC. This encodes CASSLDGSGYGYTF.

This chain uses TRBV7-6 with TRBJ2-7; 14 bases fit TRBD2. The CDR3 spans 16 residues. Germline loops: CDR1 SGHVS, CDR2 FNYEAQ. The trim removed 5 bases at V and 6 bases at J, leaving 9 bases unmatched. The CDR3 loop reads CASSPTSGGALREQYF. CDR3 nucleotide sequence: TGTGCCAGCAGCCCGACTAGCGGGGGGGCTTTACGCGAGCAGTACTTC.

This CDR3 reads CASSLRGDSYEQYF. The CDR3 nucleotides read TGTGCCAGCAGTTTACGCGGGGATTCCTACGAGCAGTACTTC. The chain uses TRBV27 and TRBJ2-7; the D gene is possibly TRBD2 (6 bases). The germline V gene has CDR1 MNHEY and CDR2 SMNVEV (reference sequence). The CDR3 spans 14 residues. Between the trimmed V and J ends, which lost 2 bases and 1 base, there was a span of 9 bases.

The chain carries TRBV9 and TRBJ1-3, with D possibly matching TRBD1 (5 bases). Germline V gene lookup returns CDR1 SGDLS and CDR2 YYNGEE. This CDR3 is 14 amino acids long. Trimming took 2 bases from V and 2 from J, leaving 8 bases between them. The CDR3 here is CASSVLGAGNTIYF. The CDR3 DNA sequence: TGTGCCAGCAGCGTTTTAGGGGCTGGAAACACCATATATTTT. Variable domain in full (rest from reference TRBV9 and TRBJ1-3): DSGVTQTPKHLITATGQRVTLRCSPRSGDLSVYWYQQSLDQGLQFLIQYYNGEERAKGNILERFSAQQFPDLHSELNLSSLELGDSALYFCASSVLGAGNTIYFGEGSWLTVV.

This chain links TRBV5-1 with TRBJ2-7, with D possibly TRBD1 on 6 matching bases. V lost 0 bases and J 0 bases, leaving 13 bases between the germline ends. This CDR3 is 16 amino acids long. Germline CDR1 is SGHRS and CDR2 is YFSETQ. CDR3 coding DNA: TGCGCCAGCAGCTTGGGGGGCAGGGGAAGCTCCTACGAGCAGTACTTC. Encoded protein: CASSLGGRGSSYEQYF.

V is TRBV28 and J is TRBJ2-7; possibly TRBD2 for D (5 bases). The CDR3 is 15 residues long. Germline CDR1 MDHEN, CDR2 SYDVKM. V shed 6 bases and J shed 7 bases, with 22 bases lying between them. The CDR3 loop is CASSLGSSPKYEQYF. CDR3 DNA sequence: TGTGCCAGCAGCTTGGGGAGCTCCCCCAAATATGAGCAGTACTTC.

V and J are TRBV5-5 and TRBJ2-2, with 9 bases lining up with TRBD1. CDR1 is SGHKS, CDR2 YYEKEE, per germline (reference sequence). The CDR3 length is 15 residues. V shed 4 bases and J 4 bases; nucleotides not matched to a gene: 5. This CDR3 is CASSPGTGITGELFF. The CDR3, as DNA: TGTGCCAGCAGCCCCGGGACAGGGATCACCGGGGAGCTGTTTTTT.

The chain carries TRBV7-3 and TRBJ2-1, with a tentative D call TRBD2 (6 bases). The CDR3 has 15 residues. V was shortened by 5 bases and J by 1 base, with 12 bases between the two germline ends. Germline V gene lookup returns CDR1 SGHTA and CDR2 FQGTGA. The CDR3 nucleotides are TGTGCCAGCAGCCTTAACGGGGGTTCCTACAATGAGCAGTTCTTC. This gives the protein CASSLNGGSYNEQFF.

This chain links TRBV18 with TRBJ1-2, with 9 bases matching TRBD1. The CDR3 extends over 15 amino acids. Germline V gives CDR1 KGHSH, CDR2 LQKENI. The junction had 9 bases not matched to a gene; V was cut back by 4 bases and J by 6 bases. The CDR3 sequence: CASSQTGQGKDGYTF. For the CDR3, the DNA is TGTGCCAGCTCACAAACAGGACAGGGGAAGGATGGCTACACCTTC.

V usage is TRBV7-3 and J usage is TRBJ2-2, with D uncertain. The length of the CDR3 is 17 residues. Germline V gene lookup returns CDR1 SGHTA and CDR2 FQGTGA. Trimming removed 4 bases at V and 0 bases at J, with 15 bases between. CDR3 region: CASSSFSSSANTGELFF. The CDR3 DNA reads TGTGCCAGCAGCTCCTTCTCTAGTTCCGCGAACACCGGGGAGCTGTTTTTT.

The rearrangement links TRBV3-1 (or the pseudogene TRBV3-2) to TRBJ2-1; tentatively, D is TRBD2 (6 bases). CDR1 and CDR2 (germline): LGHDT, YNNKEL (reference sequence). V lost 0 bases to trimming and J lost 12 bases, with 9 bases between them. The CDR3 is 12 amino acids. Written as DNA, the CDR3 is TGTGCCAGCAGCCAAGAATTCGGGAGGCAGTTCTTC. Encoded protein: CASSQEFGRQFF.

The J gene is TRBJ2-7, the V gene TRBV7-3; D ambiguous. The V gene's germline CDR1 is SGHTA and CDR2 FQGTGA. The CDR3 extends over 14 amino acids. Trimming took 6 bases from V and 5 from J, leaving 17 bases between them. CDR3 sequence reads: CASRGRQICHEQYF. In DNA form, the CDR3 reads TGTGCCAGCAGGGGTAGACAAATCTGCCACGAGCAGTACTTC. The full variable domain, with the rest looked up from reference TRBV7-3 and TRBJ2-7, is GAGVSQTPSNKVTEKGKYVELRCDPISGHTALYWYRQSLGQGPEFLIYFQGTGAADDSGLPNDRFFAVRPEGSVSTLKIQRTERGDSAVYLCASRGRQICHEQYFGPGTRLTVT.

CDR3 region: CASSPEGAYGYTF. As DNA, the CDR3 is TGTGCCAGCTCACCGGAAGGAGCGTATGGCTACACCTTC. The genes are TRBV18 and TRBJ1-2; D remains unclear. V was clipped by 3 bases and J by 5 bases, with 10 bases between them. The CDR3 length is 13 residues. The V gene's germline CDR1 is KGHSH and CDR2 LQKENI.

This chain connects TRBV2 to TRBJ2-3, with TRBD1 as a possible D gene (7 bases). CDR3 length: 17 residues. V dropped 6 bases and J dropped 2 bases, with 21 bases sitting between them. Germline V gene lookup returns CDR1 SNHLY and CDR2 FYNNEI. The DNA of the CDR3 is TGTGCCAGCAGCGAACAGGCAGGGGGGATTAACACAGATACGCAGTATTTT. Translated, it gives CASSEQAGGINTDTQYF.

The J gene is TRBJ2-6, the V gene TRBV23-1, with D unresolved. TRBV23-1 is sorted into the ORF group, with uncertain function. Trimming left V 4 bases short and J 0 bases short, with 16 bases between. This CDR3 comprises 18 residues. This CDR3 reads CASSPINSMFSGANVLTF. The CDR3 DNA reads TGCGCCAGCAGTCCTATCAATTCGATGTTCTCTGGGGCCAACGTCCTGACTTTC.

The gene calls are TRBV7-9 and TRBJ1-2; D may be TRBD1 (6 bases). V was trimmed by 3 bases and J by 3 bases, leaving 14 bases between them. CDR3 length: 15 amino acids. Germline V gene sequence: CDR1 SEHNR, CDR2 FQNEAQ (reference sequence). CDR3 coding DNA: TGTGCCAGCAGCTTCCCAGACGGGGGGCACTATGGCTACACCTTC. Its protein product is CASSFPDGGHYGYTF.

V and J are TRBV10-3 and TRBJ2-2, with 12 bases lining up with TRBD1. The CDR3 has 15 amino acids. V was clipped by 6 bases and J by 3 bases; unmatched bases: 2. Looked up from germline, CDR1 is ENHRY and CDR2 is SYGVKD. The DNA of the CDR3 is TGTGCCATCAGGGGGACAGGGGGCGACACCGGGGAGCTGTTTTTT. Protein: CAIRGTGGDTGELFF.

The chain has TRBV7-6 and TRBJ1-1, with TRBD1 identical over 11 bases. Trimming removed 9 bases from V and 6 bases from J; junction bases left unmatched: 9. Germline V CDR1 and CDR2: SGHVS, FNYEAQ. CDR3 length: 14 amino acids. The CDR3 DNA sequence: TGTGCCAGTCTCACCGGGACAGGGGGTTCTGAAGCTTTCTTT. Its protein is CASLTGTGGSEAFF.

The J gene is TRBJ1-2, the V gene TRBV12-3 or TRBV12-4; D gene unclear. This CDR3 is built from 12 residues. V was pared by 6 bases and J by 2 bases, with 7 bases between. The CDR3: CASRAGNYGYTF. CDR3 sequence (DNA): TGTGCCAGCAGGGCGGGGAACTATGGCTACACCTTC.

This clone was counted only a few times. The rearrangement joins TRBV6-2 or TRBV6-3 to TRBJ1-5; D possibly corresponds to TRBD1 (5 bases). CDR3 length: 15 residues. The germline V gene encodes CDR1 MNHEY and CDR2 SVGEGT. Trimming left V 0 bases short and J 0 bases short, with 6 bases between. CDR3: CASSYSTDSNQPQHF. Here the CDR3 DNA reads TGTGCCAGCAGTTACTCGACAGATAGCAATCAGCCCCAGCATTTT.

Of note for this clone: Its ends do not fully match the called genes, so a read error is possible. The rearrangement uses TRBV7-2 and TRBJ2-7, with 8 positions matching TRBD2. CDR3 size: 14 residues. The V gene's germline CDR1 is SGHTA and CDR2 FQGNSA. This chain's CDR3 is CASSSRGATYGQYF. The CDR3 region has the DNA TGTGCCAGCAGCTCGCGGGGGGCTACCTACGGGCAGTACTTC.